This T cell receptor (beta chain) was captured by sequencing in a study of shared clonotypes between healthy human individuals. Some clones are missing from TCRdb's copy, which holds only in-frame ones; the method was immunoSEQ multiplex PCR. The repertoire includes around 1.9 million clones, about 93% of them detected once, and roughly 1.7% sits in the top ten. As defined, naive CD8 cells were CD45RO-negative and positively selected for CCR7, with terminally differentiated effector memory CD45RA+ cells excluded. This sequence originates from a man between 18 and 35 years old in good health. Some clones in this sample may be carry-over from other donors' samples. Sequencing was performed on naive CD8+ T cells from PBMCs.

The CDR3 region has the DNA TGTGCCAGCAGTGAAGATAATATGGGTTGGGACTTCGTTTCGGGTGAGCAGTTCTTC. This encodes CASSEDNMGWDFVSGEQFF. The chain has TRBV2 and TRBJ2-1; maybe TRBD2 (6 bases). The CDR3 loop spans 19 amino acids. CDR1 and CDR2 from the germline V gene are SNHLY and FYNNEI. Trimming cost V 1 base and J 9 bases, with 28 bases left between them.